This is a list of T cell receptor beta chains from one sample in a study of Graves' ophthalmopathy and Graves' hyperthyroidism. TCRdb re-analysed the multiplex PCR reads in MiXCR, keeping a single row per CDR3 protein. The data show fewer than 600,000 distinct CDR3 sequences, with around 14% seen just once and approximately 9.8% held by the top ten. The specimen sequenced was blood. The origin of the receptors is a woman aged 30 to 39 with Graves' ophthalmopathy. CDR3s include the opening cysteine and the closing phenylalanine or tryptophan. D genes are given only for firm matches. A row's size may be missing; if present it is once, few, many or a size class.

V	J	size	D	DNA	CDR3
TRBV12-3/TRBV12-4	TRBJ1-2	many	.	TGTGCCAGCAGCCTACAGGCGCACTATGGCTACACCTTC	CASSLQAHYGYTF
TRBV11-2	TRBJ2-7	many	.	TGTGCCAGCAGCTTAGAGGGTCTCCCTGGGGTCGAGCAGTACTTC	CASSLEGLPGVEQYF
TRBV12-3/TRBV12-4	TRBJ1-1	many	TRBD1	TGTGCCAGCAGTTTATTCGGCAGGGGGCTGGCCACTGAAGCTTTCTTT	CASSLFGRGLATEAFF
TRBV19	TRBJ1-2	.	.	TGTGCCACCATGTTGACGGAACCTTATGGCTACACCTTC	CATMLTEPYGYTF
TRBV28	TRBJ2-7	many	.	TGTGCCAGCAGTCCCCCGGTCACCCTCGGGGAGCAGTACTTC	CASSPPVTLGEQYF
TRBV7-9	TRBJ1-2	.	.	TGTGCCAGCAGCCGACTAACAGTCCCTTCTGGGTACACCTTC	CASSRLTVPSGYTF
TRBV6-1	TRBJ1-6	many	TRBD1	TGTGCCAGCACCGAAAGGACAGGGGGCTTCAATTCACCCCTCCACTTT	CASTERTGGFNSPLHF
TRBV5-1	TRBJ2-2	once	.	TGCGCCAGCAGCTTGGCCCGGCAGGGGGGTTACACCGGGGAGCTGTTTTTT	CASSLARQGGYTGELFF
TRBV28	TRBJ2-5	few	.	TGTGCCAGCAGCCGATACCTCCAGGGTTATAGTGAGGTCGTTCGAGAGACCCAGTACTTC	CASSRYLQGYSEVVRETQYF
TRBV19	TRBJ1-1	many	TRBD1	TGTGCCAGTAGTCGAAGACAGGGTAGCACTGAAGCTTTCTTT	CASSRRQGSTEAFF
TRBV4-1	TRBJ1-5	many	.	TGCGCCAGCAGCCTAAGGGGCCAGGGTGGCGCTCAGCCCCAGCATTTT	CASSLRGQGGAQPQHF
TRBV2	TRBJ2-7	many	TRBD2	TGTGCCAGCAGTGCTAACCTAGCGGGAGCATACGAGCAGTACTTC	CASSANLAGAYEQYF
TRBV13	TRBJ1-2	.	.	TGTGCCAGCAGCTTTAGGGGGAAAGCTAACTATGGCTACACCTTC	CASSFRGKANYGYTF
TRBV12-3/TRBV12-4	TRBJ2-7	.	TRBD1	TGTGCCAGCAGTTTCGGACAGGGAGACTACTACGAGCAGTACTTC	CASSFGQGDYYEQYF
TRBV6-5	TRBJ2-5	.	TRBD2	TGTGCCAGCAGTTCGATGGGACTAGCATCGGAGACCCAGTACTTC	CASSSMGLASETQYF
TRBV19	TRBJ1-2	.	.	TGTGCCAGTAGGGCAGGAAATACTCATGGCTACACCTTC	CASRAGNTHGYTF
TRBV5-1	TRBJ1-5	many	TRBD1	TGCGCCAGCAGTTCCCAACCGGGACAGGGTAATCAGCCCCAGCATTTT	CASSSQPGQGNQPQHF
TRBV12-3/TRBV12-4	TRBJ1-2	.	.	TGTGCCAGCGCTAGCTCAGGTTGGGGGGGCGAAGCCCATGGCTACACCTTC	CASASSGWGGEAHGYTF
TRBV3-1	TRBJ1-1	many	.	TGTGCCAGCAGCCATCGTAGCACTGAAGCTTTCTTT	CASSHRSTEAFF